This T cell receptor beta chain was observed in a study of OX40 agonist ivuxolimab in advanced cancers. Study details: Ivuxolimab was delivered to patients intravenously every 2 weeks at doses spanning 0.01 to 10 mg/kg.

The CDR3 runs 11 residues. Deletions cut 3 bases from V and 6 bases from J, with 6 bases between. Germline CDR1 is LNHDA and CDR2 is SQIVND (reference sequence). Assay used: immunoSEQ multiplex PCR; TCRdb lists only in-frame clones, some missing. Of approximately 70,000 clones listed, about four fifths are singletons. The material was CD4+ or CD8+ T cells sorted from blood, obtained in a trial of the OX40 agonist ivuxolimab. The rearrangement joins TRBV19 to TRBJ2-7; D uncertain. The TCR sequence derives from an adult with an advanced solid tumor such as melanoma, head and neck, liver or kidney cancer. CDR3 amino acids: CASSMEREQYF. Here the CDR3 DNA reads TGTGCCAGTAGTATGGAGCGCGAGCAGTACTTC.